The sequence of this TCR beta chain was determined in a study of PD-1 blockade in classical Hodgkin lymphoma. Details on this clone: Its specificity is unknown.

The CDR3 is made up of 13 amino acids. The germline V and J ends were trimmed by 3 bases and 1 base, with 6 bases remaining between them. Per the germline V gene, CDR1 is SGHNT and CDR2 is YENEEA. Study-wide results and limits: CD4+ TCR diversity, unlike CD8+, climbed significantly by C4D1. Diminished baseline TCR diversity has been reported in newly diagnosed patients relative to healthy donors. Patients with an early start, nivolumab under 1 year after ASCT, were excluded. The study found complete responders had baseline diversity similar to newly diagnosed patients.

Profiling relied on immunoSEQ multiplex PCR, and the TCRdb table lists in-frame clones only, not all of them. Here the sample spans roughly 92,000 clones, around nine tenths being singletons. Every patient was affected by relapse after autologous stem cell transplantation, while exposure to brentuximab vedotin was not uniform. The input for sequencing was peripheral blood mononuclear cells (PBMCs), taken at baseline. This chain joins TRBV11-3 and TRBJ1-1; D gene unclear. The TCR sequence derives from a human donor with classical Hodgkin lymphoma. The CDR3 coding sequence is TGTGCCAGCAGCTTCTTGACGAACACTGAAGCTTTCTTT. It codes for CASSFLTNTEAFF.